This entry lists 5 T cell receptor beta chains sequenced from one sample in a study of technical replicates of blood from several donors. Clones were sequenced by immunoSEQ multiplex PCR, and TCRdb holds only the in-frame ones, with some missing. Of 85,000 to 100,000 clones listed, 90% to 96% are singletons. Sequenced sample: T cells isolated from PBMCs. The source of these receptors is a human donor in good health.

This sequence joins TRBV6-1 and TRBJ2-2; D unresolved. Germline assignment: CDR1 MNHNS and CDR2 SASEGT. V lost 10 bases and J lost 1, with 10 bases in between. The CDR3 loop spans 13 amino acids. CDR3 in amino acids: CAMAFKNTGELFF. DNA of the CDR3: TGTGCCATGGCTTTCAAGAACACCGGGGAGCTGTTTTTT.

V and J are TRBV9 and TRBJ2-6, with 10 bases that match TRBD1. From germline, CDR1 is SGDLS and CDR2 YYNGEE. Unmatched junction bases numbered 2, after V lost 0 bases and J lost 2 bases. The CDR3 is made up of 17 amino acids. The CDR3 coding sequence is TGTGCCAGCAGCGTAGGACAGGGGGCGACTGGGGCCAACGTCCTGACTTTC. It specifies CASSVGQGATGANVLTF. Using reference TRBV9 and TRBJ2-6 for the parts outside the CDR3, the full variable domain is DSGVTQTPKHLITATGQRVTLRCSPRSGDLSVYWYQQSLDQGLQFLIQYYNGEERAKGNILERFSAQQFPDLHSELNLSSLELGDSALYFCASSVGQGATGANVLTFGAGSRLTVL.

The rearrangement joins TRBV5-1 to TRBJ2-2; TRBD1 matches at 7 bases. CDR3 length: 15 amino acids. The V and J ends lost 0 bases and 4 bases, in that order; junction bases with no gene match: 3. Per the germline V gene, CDR1 is SGHRS and CDR2 is YFSETQ. The CDR3 here is CASSLDRGVTGELFF. The CDR3 region has the DNA TGCGCCAGCAGCTTGGACAGGGGTGTCACCGGGGAGCTGTTTTTT.

This sequence joins TRBV28 and TRBJ1-5; D is possibly TRBD1 (5 bases). The germline CDR1 and CDR2 sequences are MDHEN and SYDVKM. This CDR3 region has 13 residues. Trimming stripped 7 bases from V and 6 bases from J, with 13 bases between. The CDR3 sequence: CASTPAGTQPQHF. CDR3 nucleotides: TGTGCCAGCACCCCAGCGGGGACTCAGCCCCAGCATTTT.

The rearrangement links TRBV5-5 to TRBJ1-6; D gene ambiguous. The CDR3 has 14 residues. Looked up from germline, CDR1 is SGHKS and CDR2 is YYEKEE (reference sequence). With 4 bases removed from V and 8 bases from J, the gap between germline ends came to 13 bases. CDR3 DNA sequence: TGTGCCAGCAGCCCCGTTCAGAGGGATTCACCCCTCCACTTT. It yields the protein CASSPVQRDSPLHF.